This paragraph covers one T cell receptor beta chain sequence. The antigen is undetermined. Sequencing used immunoSEQ multiplex PCR; TCRdb keeps in-frame clones, though not all of them. The sample records around 2,000,000 clones, roughly 94% being singletons. Researchers partitioned CD4+ cells into CD45RA+ naive and CD45RA-negative memory subsets. This specimen comes from a study of shared clonotypes between healthy human individuals. Study-wide background: Each donor's CD8 memory used one plate, CD8 naive two, each CD4 subset three. The study, taken as a whole, reports: Naive subsets typically showed greater estimated richness than memory subsets. Non-shared clonotypes had lower generation probabilities than clonotypes shared by all four sorted-subset donors.

The source of this sequence is a man between 18 and 35 years old in good health. Sequenced input: naive CD4+ T cells sorted from blood. The sample's subset: CD45RA+ positively selected.

The CDR3 bases are TGTGCCAGCAGTGTTTTGACGGACTCCTACGAGCAGTACTTC. Its translation: CASSVLTDSYEQYF. The genes are TRBV6-1 and TRBJ2-7, with D uncertain. The CDR3 sequence is 14 residues long. Per germline, CDR1 MNHNS and CDR2 SASEGT. V lost 4 bases to trimming and J lost 0 bases, with 10 bases between them.